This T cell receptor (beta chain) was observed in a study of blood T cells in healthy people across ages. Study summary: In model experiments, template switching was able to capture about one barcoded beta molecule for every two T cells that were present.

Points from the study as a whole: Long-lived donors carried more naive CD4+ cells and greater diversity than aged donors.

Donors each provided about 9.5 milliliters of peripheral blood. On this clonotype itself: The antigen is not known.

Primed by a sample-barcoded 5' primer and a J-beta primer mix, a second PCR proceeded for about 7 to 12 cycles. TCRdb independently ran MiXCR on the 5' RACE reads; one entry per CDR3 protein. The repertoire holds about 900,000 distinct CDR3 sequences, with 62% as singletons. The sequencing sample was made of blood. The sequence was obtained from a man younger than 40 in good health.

The DNA of the CDR3 is TGTGCCAGCAGTAGGGACCTCATCGAGCAGTACTTC. It codes for CASSRDLIEQYF. The chain is built from TRBV12-3 or TRBV12-4 and TRBJ2-7; D may correspond to TRBD1 or TRBD2 (5 bases each). This CDR3 contains 12 residues. V was cut by 5 bases and J by 6 bases, with 11 bases left in between.